This T cell receptor beta chain stems from a study of blood T cell repertoires in COVID-19. Study context: Samples representing acute and convalescent COVID-19 were sourced from the United States, Italy and Spain. T cells, B-cell-depleted T cells, or PBMCs provided the cDNA or gDNA that served as material.

The V gene's germline CDR1 is SGHAT and CDR2 FQNNGV. The CDR3 is 17 residues long. Trimming took 1 base from V and 0 from J, leaving 13 bases between them. In the study's own analysis: From reference gene primer amplification, estimates of nucleated cell counts were derived. The method was immunoSEQ multiplex PCR; TCRdb's version includes in-frame clones alone and lacks a portion of them. V and J calls and clone size are given by that table; D and trimming were obtained from the DNA. The table records 250,000 to 350,000 clones, roughly 86% of them present only once. The rearrangement uses TRBV11-2 and TRBJ2-1; weak D call: TRBD2 (5 bases). Sequencing used PBMCs or T cells enriched from blood (not recorded which). The TCR comes from a woman under 40 who had recovered from COVID-19. The CDR3: CASSLGRGRSSYNEQFF. In DNA, the CDR3 is TGTGCCAGCAGCTTAGGACGTGGGAGATCCTCCTACAATGAGCAGTTCTTC.